The 25 T cell receptor beta chains below come from one sample, sequenced in a study of CD8 T cells in Susac syndrome. An input of about 0.5 to 1 ug of RNA was subjected to reverse transcription using random hexamers. MiXCR was run by TCRdb on the immunoSEQ multiplex PCR reads, yielding one entry per CDR3 protein. The data contain approximately 170,000 distinct CDR3 sequences, approximately 94% of them singletons. What was sequenced was CD4+ T cells from PBMCs. Receptors were obtained from a human donor with multiple sclerosis.

The chain recombines TRBV6-2 or TRBV6-3 with TRBJ2-3, with D hard to call. This CDR3 is 12 amino acids long. Trimming took off 7 bases at V and 6 bases at J, with 11 bases between the two ends. In germline, CDR1 is MNHEY, CDR2 SVGEGT. In DNA form, the CDR3 reads TGTGCCAGCACCAAGGTGGGGGATACGCAGTATTTT. Its protein is CASTKVGDTQYF.

The rearrangement links TRBV19 to TRBJ2-7, with 11 bases that match TRBD2. The germline V gene encodes CDR1 LNHDA and CDR2 SQIVND (reference sequence). J lost 4 bases, V lost 4 bases, and 3 bases had no gene match. The CDR3 runs to 14 residues. The CDR3 coding sequence is TGTGCCAGTAGTACAACTAGCGGGAGATACGAGCAGTACTTC. Translating gives CASSTTSGRYEQYF.

The V call is TRBV30, the J call TRBJ1-3, with D perhaps matching TRBD1 (5 bases). The CDR3 runs to 12 residues. Germline CDR1 and CDR2: GTSNPN and SVGIG (reference sequence). V dropped 4 bases and J dropped 1 base, with 5 bases sitting between them. The CDR3 loop is CAWTGSGNTIYF. CDR3 coding DNA: TGTGCCTGGACAGGGTCTGGAAACACCATATATTTT.

This clonotype has a single count. The V call is TRBV5-1, the J call TRBJ2-2, with 7 nucleotides matching TRBD2. The CDR3 has 16 residues. J was trimmed by 3 bases and V by 0 bases; bases with no gene match: 5. Germline V gene data show CDR1 as SGHRS and CDR2 as YFSETQ. CDR3 DNA sequence: TGCGCCAGCAGCTTGGGGCTAGCGGAGGACACCGGGGAGCTGTTTTTT. Protein sequence: CASSLGLAEDTGELFF.

A few counts support this clonotype. V and J are TRBV9 and TRBJ2-1, with 10 bases identical to TRBD2. After removal of 4 bases from V and 4 bases from J, the junction contained 8 bases not matched to a gene. Per the germline V gene, CDR1 is SGDLS and CDR2 is YYNGEE. The CDR3 covers 16 residues. DNA for the CDR3: TGTGCCAGCAGCTTCGGACTAGCGGCCTCATACAATGAGCAGTTCTTC. Residues: CASSFGLAASYNEQFF.

The chain recombines TRBV7-9 with TRBJ2-1; 8 bases are shared with TRBD1. CDR3 length equals 15 residues. Looked up from germline, CDR1 is SEHNR and CDR2 is FQNEAQ (reference sequence). The V segment lost 5 bases and the J segment 12 bases; nucleotides outside the gene matches: 15. CDR3 amino acids: CASSPFGQGAFGQFF. CDR3 nucleotide sequence: TGTGCCAGCAGCCCTTTTGGTCAGGGGGCTTTTGGGCAGTTCTTC.

The rearrangement uses TRBV11-2 and TRBJ2-1; 7 nucleotides align to TRBD1. The J segment lost 12 bases and the V segment lost 6 bases, leaving 14 bases of the junction unmatched. Germline CDR1 is SGHAT and CDR2 is FQNNGV. This CDR3 spans 14 amino acids. CDR3 region: CASRGMRGLRGQFF. The CDR3 DNA reads as TGTGCCAGCAGAGGAATGAGGGGGCTTCGGGGGCAGTTCTTC.

This chain joins TRBV7-2 and TRBJ1-2, with TRBD1 as a possible D gene (6 bases). The germline V gene encodes CDR1 SGHTA and CDR2 FQGNSA. The CDR3 spans 15 residues. V was trimmed by 8 bases and J by 4 bases, leaving 20 bases between them. CDR3 DNA: TGTGCCAGCGGAGAAAAGAATGGACAGAGCTATGGCTACACCTTC. Its translation is CASGEKNGQSYGYTF. Full variable domain (remainder filled in from reference TRBV7-2 and TRBJ1-2): GAGVSQSPSNKVTEKGKDVELRCDPISGHTALYWYRQSLGQGLEFLIYFQGNSAPDKSGLPSDRFSAERTGGSVSTLTIQRTQQEDSAVYLCASGEKNGQSYGYTFGSGTRLTVV.

This clonotype has only one observation. The junction does not match germline at one end; this may be a read error. The J gene is TRBJ1-1, the V gene TRBV20-1, with a tentative D call TRBD1 (5 bases). Germline CDR1 and CDR2: DFQATT and SNEGSKA (reference sequence). The CDR3 totals 13 residues. The CDR3 DNA follows: TGCAGTGCCCGAACATCCGGGGCAGCCAAAGAACACTTT. As protein: CSARTSGAAKEHF.

This chain connects TRBV19 to TRBJ2-2, with TRBD2 identical over 8 bases. CDR3 length equals 16 residues. CDR1 is LNHDA, CDR2 SQIVND, per germline (reference sequence). The ends lost 5 bases at V and 3 bases at J; junction bases unmatched: 8. CDR3 coding DNA: TGTGCCAGTAGTGACCGGGAGGGCCACCACACCGGGGAGCTGTTTTTT. Translated, it gives CASSDREGHHTGELFF. The full variable domain, completed using reference TRBV19 and TRBJ2-2, is DGGITQSPKYLFRKEGQNVTLSCEQNLNHDAMYWYRQDPGQGLRLIYYSQIVNDFQKGDIAEGYSVSREKKESFPLTVTSAQKNPTAFYLCASSDREGHHTGELFFGEGSRLTVL.

The rearrangement uses TRBV29-1 and TRBJ2-5, with D unclear. The V end lost 7 bases, the J end lost 0 bases, and 9 bases lay between the germline ends. Germline assignment: CDR1 SQVTM and CDR2 ANQGSEA. The CDR3 has 12 residues. The CDR3 protein is CSAVDDQETQYF. CDR3 in DNA: TGCAGCGCCGTGGACGACCAAGAGACCCAGTACTTC.

V gene TRBV3-1 combines with J gene TRBJ2-3; 12 positions agree with TRBD2. This CDR3 region has 16 residues. The V and J ends lost 4 bases and 3 bases, in that order; junction bases with no gene match: 5. Germline V gene sequence: CDR1 LGHDT, CDR2 YNNKEL (reference sequence). CDR3 coding DNA: TGTGCCAGCAGCCTTCGACTAGCGGGGGTTACAGATACGCAGTATTTT. Protein sequence: CASSLRLAGVTDTQYF.

The chain joins TRBV15 to TRBJ2-7, with D perhaps TRBD2 (6 bases). Germline CDR1 reads LNHNV; CDR2 reads YYDKDF (reference sequence). Trimming removed 0 bases at V and 3 bases at J, with 15 bases between. CDR3 size: 16 residues. The CDR3 region has the DNA TGTGCCACCAGCAGAGATCGGGGGACCAAGAACTACGAGCAGTACTTC. It yields the protein CATSRDRGTKNYEQYF.

This clonotype has just a few counts. This chain connects TRBV12-3 or TRBV12-4 to TRBJ2-7; D remains ambiguous. The CDR3 spans 12 residues. Trimming stripped 4 bases from V and 3 bases from J, with 7 bases between. The CDR3 sequence is CASSSLGYEQYF. The DNA of the CDR3 is TGTGCCAGCAGTTCTCTCGGCTACGAGCAGTACTTC.

This rearrangement joins TRBV6-5 to TRBJ1-1; possible D gene TRBD1, 5 bases. Germline-derived CDR1 and CDR2 are MNHEY and SVGAGI. The V gene lost 7 bases and the J gene lost 4 bases, with 16 bases spanning the gap. The CDR3 spans 14 residues. DNA of the CDR3: TGTGCCAGCAATCGGGGACTGAGGTTCACTGAAGCTTTCTTT. Protein product: CASNRGLRFTEAFF.

The V gene is TRBV14, the J gene TRBJ2-4, with no clear D. Trimming took off 1 base at V and 5 bases at J, with 3 bases between the two ends. This CDR3 region has 12 residues. Looked up from germline, CDR1 is SGHDN and CDR2 is FVKESK. CDR3 loop: CASSQGQNIQYF. DNA for the CDR3: TGTGCCAGCAGCCAAGGACAAAACATTCAGTACTTC. The full variable domain, its missing parts supplied by reference TRBV14 and TRBJ2-4, is EAGVTQFPSHSVIEKGQTVTLRCDPISGHDNLYWYRRVMGKEIKFLLHFVKESKQDESGMPNNRFLAERTGGTYSTLKVQPAELEDSGVYFCASSQGQNIQYFGAGTRLSVL.

The chain is built from TRBV3-1 and TRBJ2-7, with unresolved D. Germline CDR1 LGHDT, CDR2 YNNKEL (reference sequence). The CDR3 spans 15 residues. Trimming shortened V by 4 bases and J by 2 bases, and 15 bases separated the two germline ends. The CDR3 spells CASSPYHDSTYEQYF. The CDR3 coding sequence is TGTGCCAGCAGCCCCTACCACGACTCGACCTACGAGCAGTACTTC.

The genes are TRBV6-5 and TRBJ1-2, with a weak D call TRBD1 (5 bases). Deletions cut 6 bases from V and 2 bases from J, with 10 bases between. The CDR3 totals 13 residues. In germline, CDR1 is MNHEY, CDR2 SVGAGI. In DNA form, the CDR3 reads TGTGCCAGCAGCCGGGACGCGAACTATGGCTACACCTTC. Translated: CASSRDANYGYTF.

The rearrangement joins TRBV5-6 to TRBJ1-2; TRBD1 agrees at 7 bases. With 5 bases clipped from V and 6 bases from J, the junction kept 13 bases outside the gene matches. Germline CDR1 reads SGHDT; CDR2 reads YYEEEE. The CDR3 has 15 amino acids. For the CDR3, the DNA is TGTGCCAGCAGTCCTCGGACAGGACGGTTACATGGCTACACCTTC. Translating it yields CASSPRTGRLHGYTF.

This rearrangement joins TRBV5-1 to TRBJ2-2; D possibly uses TRBD1 or TRBD2 (5 bases each). The length of the CDR3 is 16 residues. Trimming cost V 5 bases and J 4 bases, with 18 bases left between them. Germline CDR1 and CDR2: SGHRS and YFSETQ. The CDR3, as DNA: TGCGCCAGCAGTCGGGGCCCGGAGGCTCCCACCGGGGAGCTGTTTTTT. The encoded protein is CASSRGPEAPTGELFF.

This sequence joins TRBV6-2 or TRBV6-3 and TRBJ2-2, with D uncertain. Looked up from germline, CDR1 is MNHEY and CDR2 is SVGEGT. CDR3 length: 15 amino acids. V lost 2 bases and J lost 6, with 13 bases in between. CDR3 protein: CASSYGLNNAGELFF. CDR3 nucleotide sequence: TGTGCCAGCAGTTACGGTCTTAATAACGCCGGGGAGCTGTTTTTT.

This chain connects TRBV30 to TRBJ1-4; D might be TRBD1 (6 bases). Germline assignment: CDR1 GTSNPN and CDR2 SVGIG (reference sequence). V dropped 1 base and J dropped 0 bases, with 9 bases sitting between them. CDR3 length: 15 amino acids. The CDR3 DNA reads TGTGCCTGGAGTGCCCGACAGGCAACTAATGAAAAACTGTTTTTT. Protein sequence: CAWSARQATNEKLFF. Variable domain in full (rest from reference TRBV30 and TRBJ1-4): SQTIHQWPATLVQPVGSPLSLECTVEGTSNPNLYWYRQAAGRGLQLLFYSVGIGQISSEVPQNLSASRPQDRQFILSSKKLLLSDSGFYLCAWSARQATNEKLFFGSGTQLSVL.

The chain carries TRBV4-1 and TRBJ2-1, with 11 bases lining up with TRBD2. CDR3 length: 18 amino acids. With V trimmed by 0 bases and J by 5 bases, 9 bases remained unmatched. Per the germline V gene, CDR1 is MGHRA and CDR2 is YSYEKL. The CDR3 protein is CASSQERGGTSGNNEQFF. Written as DNA, the CDR3 is TGCGCCAGCAGCCAAGAAAGAGGGGGGACTAGCGGAAACAATGAGCAGTTCTTC.

V and J are TRBV3-1 and TRBJ2-7; D uncertain. From germline, CDR1 is LGHDT and CDR2 YNNKEL (reference sequence). V was clipped by 1 base and J by 6 bases, with 10 bases between them. CDR3 size: 13 residues. CDR3 nucleotide sequence: TGTGCCAGCAGCCAAGGCGGCTTCGGCGAGCAGTACTTC. Translating it yields CASSQGGFGEQYF.

The rearrangement joins TRBV6-2 or TRBV6-3 to TRBJ2-5, with a tentative D call TRBD1 (6 bases). The V gene lost 4 bases and the J gene lost 2 bases, with 17 bases spanning the gap. The V gene's germline CDR1 is MNHEY and CDR2 SVGEGT. The CDR3 has 16 residues. The CDR3 DNA reads TGTGCCAGCAGTTTATGGACCGGGACACGACAAGAGACCCAGTACTTC. Its translation is CASSLWTGTRQETQYF.